This TCR beta chain was found in a study of blood T cells in healthy people across ages. This clonotype was seen only once. Primers used in a second PCR of about 6 to 12 cycles were a sample-barcoded 5' primer and a J-beta primer mix. TCRdb re-analysed the 5' RACE reads in MiXCR, keeping a single row per CDR3 protein. The sample lists 1.5 million or so distinct CDR3 sequences; 35% to 45% were seen once. From germline, CDR1 is MGHRA and CDR2 YSYEKL. V was trimmed by 1 base and J by 4 bases, leaving 18 bases between them. The CDR3 contains 17 residues. This clonotype originated in a woman aged 18 to 35 in good health. What was sequenced was blood. The gene calls are TRBV4-1 and TRBJ2-3; D perhaps matches TRBD2 (5 bases). The CDR3 sequence is CASSQARRGKGPDTQYF. CDR3 nucleotides: TGCGCCAGCAGCCAAGCCCGGAGAGGGAAGGGCCCAGATACGCAGTATTTT.